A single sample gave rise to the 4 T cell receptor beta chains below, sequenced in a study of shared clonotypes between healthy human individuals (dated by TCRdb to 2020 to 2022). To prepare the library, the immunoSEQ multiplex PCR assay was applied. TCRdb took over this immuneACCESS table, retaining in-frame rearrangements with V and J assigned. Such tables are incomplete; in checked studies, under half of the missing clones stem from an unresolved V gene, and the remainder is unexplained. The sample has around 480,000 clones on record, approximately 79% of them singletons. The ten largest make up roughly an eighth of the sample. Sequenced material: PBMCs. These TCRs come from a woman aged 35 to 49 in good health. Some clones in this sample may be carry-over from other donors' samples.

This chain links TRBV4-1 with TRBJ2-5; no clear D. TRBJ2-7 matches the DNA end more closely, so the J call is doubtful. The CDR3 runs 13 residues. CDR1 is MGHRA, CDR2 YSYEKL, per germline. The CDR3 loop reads CASSQDGVYEQYF. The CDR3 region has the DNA TGCGCCAGCAGCCAAGACGGTGTCTACGAGCAGTACTTC.

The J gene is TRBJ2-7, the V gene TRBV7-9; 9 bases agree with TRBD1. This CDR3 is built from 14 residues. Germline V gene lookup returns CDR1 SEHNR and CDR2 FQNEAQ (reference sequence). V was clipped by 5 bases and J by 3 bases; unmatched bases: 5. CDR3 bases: TGTGCCAGCAGCCCCCGGGACAGGGACTACGAGCAGTACTTC. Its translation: CASSPRDRDYEQYF.

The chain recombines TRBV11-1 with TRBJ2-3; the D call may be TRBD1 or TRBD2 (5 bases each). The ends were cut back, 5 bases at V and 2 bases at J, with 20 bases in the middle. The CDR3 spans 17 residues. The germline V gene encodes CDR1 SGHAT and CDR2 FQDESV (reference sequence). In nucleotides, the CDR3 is TGTGCCAGCAGCAAACGGGGCTTAGGGGTTTCCACAGATACGCAGTATTTT. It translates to CASSKRGLGVSTDTQYF.

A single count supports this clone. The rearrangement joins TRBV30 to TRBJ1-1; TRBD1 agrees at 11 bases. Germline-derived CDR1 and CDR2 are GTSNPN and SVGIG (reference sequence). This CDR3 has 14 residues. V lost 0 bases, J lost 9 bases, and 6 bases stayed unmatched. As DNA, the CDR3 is TGTGCCTGGAGTGTCCGGACAGGGGGCGGGAAAGCTTTCTTT. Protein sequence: CAWSVRTGGGKAFF.